Shown below are 18 T cell receptor beta chains from a single sample sequenced in a study of T cell changes during pregnancy in multiple sclerosis. Clones were read by immunoSEQ multiplex PCR, and TCRdb kept only the in-frame ones, dropping some. The data contain roughly 55,000 clones, around 92% of them seen just once; the ten biggest clones take up approximately 0.15%. The sequenced sample was CD4+ T cells from peripheral blood mononuclear cells, obtained after pregnancy. The receptors were sampled from a female donor in good health, enrolled as a control in a pregnancy study.

This sequence joins TRBV13 and TRBJ2-7; the D gene is possibly TRBD2 (5 bases). There are 15 residues in the CDR3. Germline CDR1 PRHDT, CDR2 FYEKMQ (reference sequence). V was shortened by 0 bases and J by 0 bases, with 9 bases between the two germline ends. CDR3 sequence reads: CASSLGDSSSYEQYF. The CDR3 bases are TGTGCCAGCAGCTTAGGGGACTCAAGCTCCTACGAGCAGTACTTC.

About this clone: This same CDR3 is encoded by further DNA sequences in the sample. CDR3 nucleotides: TGTGCCAGCAGCTTAGTTGGACAGGGTAACACTGAAGCTTTCTTT. It codes for CASSLVGQGNTEAFF. The J gene is TRBJ1-1, the V gene TRBV7-2, with 8 bases matching TRBD1. CDR1 is SGHTA, CDR2 FQGNSA, per germline. After removal of 1 base from V and 2 bases from J, the junction contained 3 bases not matched to a gene. The CDR3 length is 15 residues.

This chain joins TRBV7-3 and TRBJ2-2, with 7 bases identical to TRBD1. V shed 4 bases and J 6 bases; nucleotides not matched to a gene: 5. Germline CDR1 SGHTA, CDR2 FQGTGA. The CDR3 spans 14 residues. The CDR3 DNA follows: TGTGCCAGCAGCTCAGCCGGACAGGCCGGGGAGCTGTTTTTT. Translation gives CASSSAGQAGELFF. Combining the CDR3 with reference TRBV7-3 and TRBJ2-2 gives the whole variable domain GAGVSQTPSNKVTEKGKYVELRCDPISGHTALYWYRQSLGQGPEFLIYFQGTGAADDSGLPNDRFFAVRPEGSVSTLKIQRTERGDSAVYLCASSSAGQAGELFFGEGSRLTVL.

The chain couples TRBV4-2 to TRBJ1-5, with no clear D. This CDR3 has 15 residues. V was trimmed by 1 base and J by 3 bases, leaving 10 bases between them. Germline CDR1 LGHNA, CDR2 YNFKEQ. The CDR3 nucleotides are TGTGCCAGCAGCCAAGGACTGCAAAACAATCAGCCCCAGCATTTT. Translation gives CASSQGLQNNQPQHF.

V is TRBV18 and J is TRBJ1-2; TRBD1 is a possible D gene (5 bases). CDR1 is KGHSH, CDR2 LQKENI, per germline. The CDR3 length is 13 residues. V was trimmed by 1 base and J by 5 bases, leaving 8 bases between them. The CDR3 protein is CASSPRGQYGYTF. The CDR3 coding sequence is TGTGCCAGCTCACCACGGGGCCAGTATGGCTACACCTTC.

The genes are TRBV7-6 and TRBJ1-3, with D maybe TRBD1 (6 bases). The length of the CDR3 is 17 residues. Germline lookup yields CDR1 SGHVS and CDR2 FNYEAQ. The V end lost 5 bases, the J end lost 0 bases, and 17 bases lay between the germline ends. The CDR3 protein is CASSQRGGSTSGNTIYF. For the CDR3, the DNA is TGTGCCAGCAGCCAACGGGGGGGCAGTACCTCTGGAAACACCATATATTTT.

This chain connects TRBV4-2 to TRBJ2-6; D is perhaps TRBD1 (5 bases). Germline V gene sequence: CDR1 LGHNA, CDR2 YNFKEQ. The V end lost 0 bases, the J end lost 6 bases, and 12 bases lay between the germline ends. The CDR3 has 16 amino acids. CDR3 nucleotide sequence: TGTGCCAGCAGCCAAGATGGGGCAGGGCTGGCCAACGTCCTGACTTTC. Translating gives CASSQDGAGLANVLTF.

The chain employs TRBV7-2 and TRBJ2-3, with a weak D call TRBD2 (7 bases). Germline V lookup: CDR1 SGHTA, CDR2 FQGNSA. The germline V and J ends were trimmed by 9 bases and 0 bases, with 16 bases remaining between them. The CDR3 loop spans 15 amino acids. The CDR3 sequence is CARVGGLLSTDTQYF. DNA of the CDR3: TGTGCCAGGGTCGGGGGGCTTTTAAGCACAGATACGCAGTATTTT.

This clone was seen a handful of times. The CDR3 sequence: CASSIVRGNQPQHF. The CDR3 nucleotides read TGTGCCAGTAGTATAGTCAGGGGCAATCAGCCCCAGCATTTT. The chain joins TRBV19 to TRBJ1-5, with D maybe TRBD1 (5 bases). This CDR3 has 14 residues. Per germline, CDR1 LNHDA and CDR2 SQIVND (reference sequence). V lost 1 base and J 2 bases, leaving 6 bases between the germline ends.

The chain has TRBV5-6 and TRBJ2-3, with D maybe TRBD1 (5 bases). The CDR3 contains 16 residues. CDR1 SGHDT and CDR2 YYEEEE come from the germline V gene. Trimming pared 0 bases from V and 2 bases from J, leaving 13 bases between. The CDR3: CASSLVGRTSTDTQYF. In DNA, the CDR3 is TGTGCCAGCAGCTTGGTGGGGCGGACCTCCACAGATACGCAGTATTTT. Looking up the rest from reference TRBV5-6 and TRBJ2-3 gives the full variable domain: DAGVTQSPTHLIKTRGQQVTLRCSPKSGHDTVSWYQQALGQGPQFIFQYYEEEERQRGNFPDRFSGHQFPNYSSELNVNALLLGDSALYLCASSLVGRTSTDTQYFGPGTRLTVL.

J is TRBJ1-5 and V is TRBV5-6; TRBD1 matches 10 bases. V lost 0 bases to trimming and J lost 3 bases; unmatched junction nucleotides: 9. The CDR3 consists of 18 residues. The germline V gene encodes CDR1 SGHDT and CDR2 YYEEEE. CDR3 region: CASSLVETGGPSNQPQHF. CDR3 DNA: TGTGCCAGCAGCTTGGTAGAGACAGGGGGCCCGTCCAATCAGCCCCAGCATTTT.

The gene calls are TRBV25-1 and TRBJ2-3, with 16 bases that match TRBD2. This CDR3 spans 18 amino acids. The ends lost 7 bases at V and 1 base at J; junction bases unmatched: 8. CDR1 is MGHDK, CDR2 SYGVNS, per germline. The DNA for the CDR3 is TGTGCCAGCAATTCGGGGACTAGCGGGGGGGCCGGCACAGATACGCAGTATTTT. Encoded protein: CASNSGTSGGAGTDTQYF.

This clone occurred once. The genes are TRBV4-3 and TRBJ2-3; the D gene is possibly TRBD2 (5 bases). Germline V CDR1 and CDR2: LGHNA, YSLEER. Trimming cost V 4 bases and J 2 bases, with 16 bases left between them. CDR3 size: 16 residues. CDR3 in amino acids: CASSPHQRNPTDTQYF. As DNA, the CDR3 is TGCGCCAGCAGCCCCCATCAGCGGAACCCCACAGATACGCAGTATTTT.

The chain couples TRBV7-2 to TRBJ2-3; the match to TRBD2 covers 10 bases. CDR3 length: 14 amino acids. With 6 bases clipped from V and 3 bases from J, the junction kept 3 bases outside the gene matches. Germline CDR1 reads SGHTA; CDR2 reads FQGNSA. The CDR3 bases are TGTGCCAGCAGGAGGGGACTAGCGACAGATACGCAGTATTTT. Its translation is CASRRGLATDTQYF.

V gene TRBV9 combines with J gene TRBJ2-7; a possible D gene is TRBD1 (5 bases). Germline V lookup: CDR1 SGDLS, CDR2 YYNGEE. V was cut by 1 base and J by 6 bases, with 14 bases left in between. The CDR3 spans 14 residues. The CDR3 DNA is TGTGCCAGCAGCGTATTAGGGGATCCAGGCGAGCAGTACTTC. The encoded protein is CASSVLGDPGEQYF.

The rearrangement links TRBV4-3 to TRBJ1-6; D remains unclear. The CDR3 has 13 residues. The germline V and J ends were trimmed by 5 bases and 7 bases, with 9 bases remaining between them. Germline lookup yields CDR1 LGHNA and CDR2 YSLEER. Here the CDR3 reads CASSDTPNSPLHF. The CDR3 bases are TGCGCCAGCAGCGATACTCCGAATTCACCCCTCCACTTT.

Note on this clone: Other DNA sequences of this sample code for an identical CDR3. V and J are TRBV4-3 and TRBJ1-3; D not certain. Trimming stripped 1 base from V and 4 bases from J, with 8 bases between. The CDR3 is 14 amino acids. Germline V gene lookup returns CDR1 LGHNA and CDR2 YSLEER. CDR3 loop: CASSQGGVGNTIYF. As DNA, the CDR3 is TGCGCCAGCAGCCAAGGGGGAGTCGGAAACACCATATATTTT.

The chain employs TRBV7-2 and TRBJ1-2, with a possible D match to TRBD1 (5 bases). This CDR3 contains 12 residues. Germline V CDR1 and CDR2: SGHTA, FQGNSA. With 5 bases removed from V and 5 bases from J, the gap between germline ends came to 9 bases. This CDR3 reads CASSLRQYGYTF. The DNA of the CDR3 is TGTGCCAGCAGCCTCAGACAGTATGGCTACACCTTC.